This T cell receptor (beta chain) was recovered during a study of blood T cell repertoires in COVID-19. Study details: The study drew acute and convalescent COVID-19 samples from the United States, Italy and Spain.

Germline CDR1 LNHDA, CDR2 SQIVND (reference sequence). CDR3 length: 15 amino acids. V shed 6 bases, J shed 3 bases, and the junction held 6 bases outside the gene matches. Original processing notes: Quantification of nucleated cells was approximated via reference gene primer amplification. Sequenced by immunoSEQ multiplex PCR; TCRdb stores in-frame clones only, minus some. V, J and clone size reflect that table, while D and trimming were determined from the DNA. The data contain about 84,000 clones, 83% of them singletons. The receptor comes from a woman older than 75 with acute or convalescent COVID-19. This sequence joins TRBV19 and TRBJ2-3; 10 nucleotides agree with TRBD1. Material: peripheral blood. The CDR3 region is CASSLEGQGTDTQYF. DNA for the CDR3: TGTGCCAGTAGCCTCGAGGGACAGGGGACAGATACGCAGTATTTT.